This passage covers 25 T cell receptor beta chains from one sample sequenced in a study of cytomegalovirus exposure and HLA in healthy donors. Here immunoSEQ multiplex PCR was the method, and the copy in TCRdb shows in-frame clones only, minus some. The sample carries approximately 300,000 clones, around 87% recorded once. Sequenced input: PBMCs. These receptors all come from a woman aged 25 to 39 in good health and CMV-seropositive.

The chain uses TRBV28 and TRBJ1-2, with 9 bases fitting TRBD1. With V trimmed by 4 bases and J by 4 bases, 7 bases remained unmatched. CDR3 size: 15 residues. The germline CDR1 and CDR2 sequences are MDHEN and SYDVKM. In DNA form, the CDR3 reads TGTGCCAGCAGTTCCCCTCTGGGACAGGGCTATGGCTACACCTTC. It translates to CASSSPLGQGYGYTF.

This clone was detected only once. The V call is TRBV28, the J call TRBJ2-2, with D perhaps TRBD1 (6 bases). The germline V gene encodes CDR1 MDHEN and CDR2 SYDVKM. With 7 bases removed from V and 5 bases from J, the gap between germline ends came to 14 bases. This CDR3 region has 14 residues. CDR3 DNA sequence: TGTGCCAGCAATGAGCCAGGGGTGACCGGGGAGCTGTTTTTT. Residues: CASNEPGVTGELFF. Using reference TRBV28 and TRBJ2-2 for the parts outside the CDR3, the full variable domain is DVKVTQSSRYLVKRTGEKVFLECVQDMDHENMFWYRQDPGLGLRLIYFSYDVKMKEKGDIPEGYSVSREKKERFSLILESASTNQTSMYLCASNEPGVTGELFFGEGSRLTVL.

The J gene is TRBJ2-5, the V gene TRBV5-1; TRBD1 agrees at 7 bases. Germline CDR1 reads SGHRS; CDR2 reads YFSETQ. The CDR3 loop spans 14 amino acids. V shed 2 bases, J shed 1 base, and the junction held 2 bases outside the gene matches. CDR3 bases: TGCGCCAGCAGCTTAAGGGACAGCCAAGAGACCCAGTACTTC. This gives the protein CASSLRDSQETQYF. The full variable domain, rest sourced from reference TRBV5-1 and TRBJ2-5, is KAGVTQTPRYLIKTRGQQVTLSCSPISGHRSVSWYQQTPGQGLQFLFEYFSETQRNKGNFPGRFSGRQFSNSRSEMNVSTLELGDSALYLCASSLRDSQETQYFGPGTRLLVL.

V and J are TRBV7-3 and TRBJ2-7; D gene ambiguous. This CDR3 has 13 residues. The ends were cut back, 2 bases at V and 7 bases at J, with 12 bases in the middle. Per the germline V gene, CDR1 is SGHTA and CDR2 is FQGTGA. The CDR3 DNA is TGTGCCAGCAGCTTATACCCCTCTCGGGAGCAGTACTTC. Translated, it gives CASSLYPSREQYF.

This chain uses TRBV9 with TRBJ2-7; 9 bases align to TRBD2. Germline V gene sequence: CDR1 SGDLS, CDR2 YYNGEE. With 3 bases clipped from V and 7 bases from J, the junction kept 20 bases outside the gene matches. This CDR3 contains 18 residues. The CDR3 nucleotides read TGTGCCAGCAGCGCAGTACTAGCGGGTGTTGTGCGGGGGTGGGAGCAGTACTTC. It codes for CASSAVLAGVVRGWEQYF. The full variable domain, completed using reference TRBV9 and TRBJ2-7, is DSGVTQTPKHLITATGQRVTLRCSPRSGDLSVYWYQQSLDQGLQFLIQYYNGEERAKGNILERFSAQQFPDLHSELNLSSLELGDSALYFCASSAVLAGVVRGWEQYFGPGTRLTVT.

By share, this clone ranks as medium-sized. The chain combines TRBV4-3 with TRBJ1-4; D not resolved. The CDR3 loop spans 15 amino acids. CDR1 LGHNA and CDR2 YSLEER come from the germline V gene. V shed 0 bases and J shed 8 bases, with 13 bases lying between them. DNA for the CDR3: TGCGCCAGCAGCCAAGACCCAGCCTCTGGGGAAAAACTGTTTTTT. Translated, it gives CASSQDPASGEKLFF.

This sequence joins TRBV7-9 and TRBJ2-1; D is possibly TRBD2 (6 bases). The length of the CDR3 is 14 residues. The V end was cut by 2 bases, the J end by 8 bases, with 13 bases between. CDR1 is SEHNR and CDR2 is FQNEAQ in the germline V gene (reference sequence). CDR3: CASSLTPLAYEQFF. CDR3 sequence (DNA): TGTGCCAGCAGCTTAACACCACTAGCTTATGAGCAGTTCTTC.

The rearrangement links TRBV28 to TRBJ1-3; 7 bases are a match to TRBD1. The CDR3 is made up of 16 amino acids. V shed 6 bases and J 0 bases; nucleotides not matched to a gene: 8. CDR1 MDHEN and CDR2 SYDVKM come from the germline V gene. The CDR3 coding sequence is TGTGCCAGCAGCACCTTGACAGGGAGCTCTGGAAACACCATATATTTT. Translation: CASSTLTGSSGNTIYF.

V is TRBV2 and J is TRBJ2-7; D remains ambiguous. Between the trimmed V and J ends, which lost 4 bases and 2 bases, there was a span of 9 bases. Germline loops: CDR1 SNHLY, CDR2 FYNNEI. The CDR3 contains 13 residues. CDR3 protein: CASSVGRAYEQYF. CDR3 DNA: TGTGCCAGCAGTGTGGGCAGAGCCTACGAGCAGTACTTC. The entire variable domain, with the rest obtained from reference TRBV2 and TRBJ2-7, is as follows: EPEVTQTPSHQVTQMGQEVILRCVPISNHLYFYWYRQILGQKVEFLVSFYNNEISEKSEIFDDQFSVERPDGSNFTLKIRSTKLEDSAMYFCASSVGRAYEQYFGPGTRLTVT.

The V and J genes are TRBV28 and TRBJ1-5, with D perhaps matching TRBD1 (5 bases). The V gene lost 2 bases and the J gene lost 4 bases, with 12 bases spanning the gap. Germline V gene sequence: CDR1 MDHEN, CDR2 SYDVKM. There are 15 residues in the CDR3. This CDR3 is CASSLGGIRNQPQHF. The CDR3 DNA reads TGTGCCAGCAGTTTAGGGGGGATCAGGAATCAGCCCCAGCATTTT.

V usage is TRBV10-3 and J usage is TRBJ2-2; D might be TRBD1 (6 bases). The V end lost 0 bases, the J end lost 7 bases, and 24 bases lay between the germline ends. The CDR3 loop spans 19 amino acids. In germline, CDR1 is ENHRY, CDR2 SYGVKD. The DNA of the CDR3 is TGTGCCATCAGTGAGTCGATAAACAGGGTAAACCGGGACAACGGGGAGCTGTTTTTT. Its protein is CAISESINRVNRDNGELFF.

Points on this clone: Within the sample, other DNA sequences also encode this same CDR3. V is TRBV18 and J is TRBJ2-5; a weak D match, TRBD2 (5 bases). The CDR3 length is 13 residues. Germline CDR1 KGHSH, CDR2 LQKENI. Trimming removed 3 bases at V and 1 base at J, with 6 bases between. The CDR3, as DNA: TGTGCCAGCTCACCCGGGATCCAAGAGACCCAGTACTTC. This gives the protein CASSPGIQETQYF.

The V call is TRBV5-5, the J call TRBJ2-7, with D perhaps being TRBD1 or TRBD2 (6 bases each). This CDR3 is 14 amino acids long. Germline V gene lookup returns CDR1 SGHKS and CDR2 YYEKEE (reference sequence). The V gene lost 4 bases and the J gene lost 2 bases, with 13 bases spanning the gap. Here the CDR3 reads CASSVGGKAYEQYF. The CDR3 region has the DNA TGTGCCAGCAGCGTGGGGGGCAAGGCCTACGAGCAGTACTTC.

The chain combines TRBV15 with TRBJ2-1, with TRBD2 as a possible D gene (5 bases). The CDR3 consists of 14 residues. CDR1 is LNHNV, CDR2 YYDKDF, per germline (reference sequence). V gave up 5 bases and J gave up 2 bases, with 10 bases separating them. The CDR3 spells CATSPGLAYNEQFF. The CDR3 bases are TGTGCCACCAGCCCAGGACTGGCCTACAATGAGCAGTTCTTC.

CDR3 DNA: TGCGCCAGCAGCCAAGAAGGACAGGGGGGCGGCGAGCAGTACTTC. It yields the protein CASSQEGQGGGEQYF. This chain joins TRBV4-1 and TRBJ2-7, with TRBD1 identical over 10 bases. In germline, CDR1 is MGHRA, CDR2 YSYEKL. The CDR3 is 15 residues long. J lost 6 bases, V lost 0 bases, and 5 bases had no gene match.

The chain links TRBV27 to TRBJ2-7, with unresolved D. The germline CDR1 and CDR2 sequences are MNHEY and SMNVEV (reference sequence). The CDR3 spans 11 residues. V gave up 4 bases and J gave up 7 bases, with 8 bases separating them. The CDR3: CASSSSWEQYF. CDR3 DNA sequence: TGTGCCAGCAGTTCCTCTTGGGAGCAGTACTTC.

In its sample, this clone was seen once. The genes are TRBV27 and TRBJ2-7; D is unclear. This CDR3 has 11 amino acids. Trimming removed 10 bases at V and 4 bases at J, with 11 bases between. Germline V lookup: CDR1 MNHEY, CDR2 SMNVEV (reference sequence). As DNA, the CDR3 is TGTGCCACCGAAAACGAATACGAGCAGTACTTC. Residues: CATENEYEQYF.

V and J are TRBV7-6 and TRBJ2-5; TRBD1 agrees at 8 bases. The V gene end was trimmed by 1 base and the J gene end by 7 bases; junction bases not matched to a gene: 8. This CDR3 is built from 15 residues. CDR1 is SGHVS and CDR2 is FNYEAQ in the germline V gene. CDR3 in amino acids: CASSLDTGGIGTQYF. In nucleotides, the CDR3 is TGTGCCAGCAGCTTAGACACAGGGGGAATAGGGACCCAGTACTTC.

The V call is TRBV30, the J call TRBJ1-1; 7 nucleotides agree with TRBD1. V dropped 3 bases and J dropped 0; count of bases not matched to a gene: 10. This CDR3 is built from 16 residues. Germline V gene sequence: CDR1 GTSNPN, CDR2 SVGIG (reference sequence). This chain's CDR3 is CAWREGAGGVNTEAFF. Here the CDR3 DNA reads TGTGCCTGGAGAGAGGGGGCGGGAGGGGTGAACACTGAAGCTTTCTTT.

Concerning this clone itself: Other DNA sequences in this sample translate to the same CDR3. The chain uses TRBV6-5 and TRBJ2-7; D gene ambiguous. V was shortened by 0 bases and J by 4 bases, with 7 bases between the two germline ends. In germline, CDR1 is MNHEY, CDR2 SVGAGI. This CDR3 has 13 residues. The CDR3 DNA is TGTGCCAGCAGTTACTCCTCCAGTTACGAGCAGTACTTC. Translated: CASSYSSSYEQYF.

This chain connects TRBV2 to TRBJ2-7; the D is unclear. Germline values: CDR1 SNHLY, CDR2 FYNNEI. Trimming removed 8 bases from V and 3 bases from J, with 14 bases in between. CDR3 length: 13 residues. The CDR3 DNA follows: TGTGCCAGCCTCCCGGACGTAGGCTACGAGCAGTACTTC. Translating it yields CASLPDVGYEQYF.

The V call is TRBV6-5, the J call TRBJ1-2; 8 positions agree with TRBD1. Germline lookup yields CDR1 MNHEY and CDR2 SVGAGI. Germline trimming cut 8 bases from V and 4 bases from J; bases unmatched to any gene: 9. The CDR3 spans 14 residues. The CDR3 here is CASGLQGAGYGYTF. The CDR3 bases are TGTGCCAGCGGTCTCCAGGGGGCCGGCTATGGCTACACCTTC.

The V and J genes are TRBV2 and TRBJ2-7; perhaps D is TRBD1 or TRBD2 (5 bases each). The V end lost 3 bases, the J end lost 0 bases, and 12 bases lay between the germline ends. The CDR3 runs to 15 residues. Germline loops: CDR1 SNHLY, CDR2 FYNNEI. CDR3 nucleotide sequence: TGTGCCAGCAGTGATCAGGGAGTTAACTCCTACGAGCAGTACTTC. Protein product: CASSDQGVNSYEQYF.

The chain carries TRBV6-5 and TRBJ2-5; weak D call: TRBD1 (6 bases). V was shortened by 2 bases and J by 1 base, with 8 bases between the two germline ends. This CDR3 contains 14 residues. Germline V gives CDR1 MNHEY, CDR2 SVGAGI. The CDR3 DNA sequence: TGTGCCAGCAGTTACCAAGGGGGCCAAGAGACCCAGTACTTC. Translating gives CASSYQGGQETQYF.

This CDR3 is CASSYSTSTLTDTQYF. In DNA form, the CDR3 reads TGTGCCAGCAGTTACTCTACGTCAACGCTCACAGATACGCAGTATTTT. V and J are TRBV6-5 and TRBJ2-3; D is unresolved. The CDR3 covers 16 residues. Germline CDR1 and CDR2: MNHEY and SVGAGI. Trimming removed 0 bases from V and 2 bases from J, with 12 bases in between.